The following is a T cell receptor beta chain sequence with its context. The source material, RNA transcripts, was used to amplify TCR beta CDR3 regions. Researchers ran a first-round RT-PCR on the TCR CDR3 using the HTBI primer set. TCRdb redid the calling of the multiplex PCR reads with MiXCR, one entry per CDR3 protein. Among around 350,000 distinct CDR3 sequences listed, 20% to 30% were seen once. Germline loops: CDR1 MNHEY, CDR2 SVGAGI. The V segment lost 2 bases and the J segment 7 bases; nucleotides outside the gene matches: 7. This CDR3 contains 15 residues. The source of the sample is a study of T cells in Graves' hyperthyroidism and ophthalmopathy.

The chain uses TRBV6-5 and TRBJ1-5, with 8 bases that match TRBD1. This TCR derives from a man aged 50-60 years with Graves' hyperthyroidism. Sequencing used blood. The CDR3: CASSYADRDEQPQHF. CDR3 DNA sequence: TGTGCCAGCAGTTACGCGGACAGGGATGAACAGCCCCAGCATTTT.